The present entry profiles one T cell receptor (beta chain) with its context. Here immunoSEQ multiplex PCR was the method, and the copy in TCRdb shows in-frame clones only, minus some. The table shows tens of thousands of clones, with roughly 91% occurring only once. This sample was taken from a study of T cell changes during pregnancy in multiple sclerosis. V was clipped by 0 bases and J by 2 bases, with 16 bases between them. CDR1 and CDR2 (germline): SGHNT, YYREEE (reference sequence). The CDR3 has 17 residues. This receptor was obtained from a female donor with multiple sclerosis, enrolled in a pregnancy study. The sequencing used peripheral blood, collected in the first trimester of pregnancy. The rearrangement uses TRBV5-4 and TRBJ2-3; a possible D gene is TRBD2 (6 bases). CDR3 loop: CASSLGGGRGLTDTQYF. The CDR3 region has the DNA TGTGCCAGCAGCTTGGGGGGCGGGCGGGGACTCACAGATACGCAGTATTTT.